The 14 T cell receptor beta chains reported below all come from one sample, sequenced in a study of T cell repertoires in aging, cancer and after chemotherapy. The template was genomic DNA from peripheral blood, not RNA. Rearranged V-D-J TRB sequences were amplified with a mixed TRB-A/B primer pool. TCRdb fed the multiplex PCR reads into MiXCR, producing one record per CDR3 protein. Counted here are over 8,500 distinct CDR3 sequences, roughly a quarter occurring once; the ten biggest clones make up 2% to 3%. Sequencing used blood. The receptor source for this set is a human donor in good health.

This clonotype rates as medium-sized. The chain couples TRBV20-1 to TRBJ1-6, with a tentative D call TRBD1 (6 bases). Germline V gene data show CDR1 as DFQATT and CDR2 as SNEGSKA (reference sequence). The CDR3 covers 16 residues. With 0 bases removed from V and 3 bases from J, the gap between germline ends came to 12 bases. The CDR3, as DNA: TGCAGTGCTAGAGAGGCGGACAGCCACTATAATTCACCCCTCCACTTT. Protein product: CSAREADSHYNSPLHF.

The V gene is TRBV19, the J gene TRBJ2-2; D is perhaps TRBD1 (5 bases). Between the trimmed V and J ends, which lost 4 bases and 5 bases, there was a span of 14 bases. The CDR3 loop spans 15 amino acids. The germline V gene has CDR1 LNHDA and CDR2 SQIVND (reference sequence). The CDR3 here is CASSKQTVKTGELFF. In DNA, the CDR3 is TGTGCCAGTAGTAAGCAGACAGTGAAGACCGGGGAGCTGTTTTTT.

Concerning this clonotype: The germline gene is not matched at one end of the junction; a read error may be the cause. The V and J genes are TRBV4-3 and TRBJ1-1; 10 positions agree with TRBD1. CDR1 and CDR2 (germline): LGHNA, YSLEER. CDR3 length equals 12 residues. The CDR3: CASSQEEGTGAW. The CDR3 DNA sequence: TGCGCCAGCAGCCAGGAGGAAGGGACAGGGGCATGG.

A word on this clonotype: A much larger clone sits a single nucleotide away, making a read error possible. The chain couples TRBV6-5 to TRBJ1-2; D is undetermined. The CDR3 extends over 10 amino acids. From germline, CDR1 is MNHEY and CDR2 SVGAGI. The CDR3 DNA is TGTGTCACCCGTAACTATGGCTACACCTTC. Translation: CVTRNYGYTF.

In this sample, this clonotype is medium-sized. The chain recombines TRBV29-1 with TRBJ1-1, with 8 bases fitting TRBD1. The CDR3 is made up of 13 amino acids. Germline loops: CDR1 SQVTM, CDR2 ANQGSEA. With 7 bases clipped from V and 3 bases from J, the junction kept 7 bases outside the gene matches. Written as DNA, the CDR3 is TGCAGCGGCGGACAGGGAGCCGACACTGAAGCTTTCTTT. Amino acids: CSGGQGADTEAFF.

This clonotype is classed as medium-sized. The chain has TRBV10-2 and TRBJ2-2, with TRBD1 as a possible D gene (5 bases). The CDR3 has 13 amino acids. Germline CDR1 is WSHSY and CDR2 is SAAADI. V dropped 7 bases and J dropped 3 bases, with 9 bases sitting between them. CDR3 in DNA: TGCGCCAGCATTCCGACAGACACCGGGGAGCTGTTTTTT. This encodes CASIPTDTGELFF.

The CDR3 nucleotides are TGTGCTAGTGGTTGGACGCGGACTAGCGCAAAAGAGACCCAGTACTTC. The encoded protein is CASGWTRTSAKETQYF. This chain connects TRBV12-5 to TRBJ2-5, with TRBD2 identical over 9 bases. Germline V gene lookup returns CDR1 LGHNT and CDR2 FRNRAP. V was clipped by 4 bases and J by 3 bases; unmatched bases: 9. This CDR3 spans 16 amino acids.

In this sample, this clonotype turned up a few times. The rearrangement joins TRBV10-3 to TRBJ2-4; D may be TRBD2 (6 bases). With 0 bases removed from V and 2 bases from J, the gap between germline ends came to 14 bases. This CDR3 has 17 amino acids. Looked up from germline, CDR1 is ENHRY and CDR2 is SYGVKD. Written as DNA, the CDR3 is TGTGCCATCAGTGAGTCGGTGGGGACTGGAACCAAAAACATTCAGTACTTC. Its protein is CAISESVGTGTKNIQYF.

V usage is TRBV5-1 and J usage is TRBJ2-3; D may match TRBD1 or TRBD2 (6 bases each). The CDR3 sequence is 13 residues long. Germline V CDR1 and CDR2: SGHRS, YFSETQ. The V and J ends lost 5 bases and 3 bases respectively, with 10 bases between them. Here the CDR3 reads CASREGVTDTQYF. The CDR3 coding sequence is TGCGCCAGCAGGGAGGGGGTTACAGATACGCAGTATTTT. Supplemented by reference TRBV5-1 and TRBJ2-3, the full variable domain reads KAGVTQTPRYLIKTRGQQVTLSCSPISGHRSVSWYQQTPGQGLQFLFEYFSETQRNKGNFPGRFSGRQFSNSRSEMNVSTLELGDSALYLCASREGVTDTQYFGPGTRLTVL.

This clonotype was picked up a small number of times. The chain links TRBV6-4 to TRBJ2-3; 9 positions agree with TRBD2. The CDR3 has 15 residues. V shed 2 bases, J shed 2 bases, and the junction held 2 bases outside the gene matches. CDR1 is MRHNA and CDR2 is SNTAGT in the germline V gene. The CDR3 DNA reads as TGTGCCAGCAGTGACGGGACTAGCCACACAGATACGCAGTATTTT. This gives the protein CASSDGTSHTDTQYF.

The chain joins TRBV5-6 to TRBJ2-7; D gene unclear. This CDR3 region has 11 residues. Trimming stripped 3 bases from V and 6 bases from J, with 7 bases between. Germline V CDR1 and CDR2: SGHDT, YYEEEE. The CDR3: CASSYNFEQYF. In DNA form, the CDR3 reads TGTGCCAGCAGCTACAACTTCGAGCAGTACTTC.

This clonotype was seen a handful of times. CDR3 DNA sequence: TGTGCCAGCAGTTACTTGGGGACAGGGGTCTACGAGCAGTACTTC. Translation: CASSYLGTGVYEQYF. J is TRBJ2-7 and V is TRBV6-2 or TRBV6-3, with TRBD1 matching 10 bases. The germline V gene encodes CDR1 MNHEY and CDR2 SVGEGT. The CDR3 runs to 15 residues. The trim removed 1 base at V and 3 bases at J, leaving 3 bases unmatched.

This clonotype was counted only a few times. The chain couples TRBV5-4 to TRBJ2-7, with 7 nucleotides matching TRBD2. Germline V lookup: CDR1 SGHNT, CDR2 YYREEE (reference sequence). There are 13 residues in the CDR3. J lost 3 bases, V lost 5 bases, and 5 bases had no gene match. The CDR3 nucleotides are TGTGCCAGCAGAGAAGCGGGACTCTACGAGCAGTACTTC. This encodes CASREAGLYEQYF.

This clonotype was found a few times. This sequence joins TRBV28 and TRBJ2-7, with TRBD2 identical over 10 bases. With 4 bases clipped from V and 6 bases from J, the junction kept 12 bases outside the gene matches. The CDR3 loop spans 16 amino acids. Germline CDR1 MDHEN, CDR2 SYDVKM. The CDR3 DNA sequence: TGTGCCAGCAGTTCTTATACCGGCCTAGCGGGAGTCGAGCAGTACTTC. Translation gives CASSSYTGLAGVEQYF.